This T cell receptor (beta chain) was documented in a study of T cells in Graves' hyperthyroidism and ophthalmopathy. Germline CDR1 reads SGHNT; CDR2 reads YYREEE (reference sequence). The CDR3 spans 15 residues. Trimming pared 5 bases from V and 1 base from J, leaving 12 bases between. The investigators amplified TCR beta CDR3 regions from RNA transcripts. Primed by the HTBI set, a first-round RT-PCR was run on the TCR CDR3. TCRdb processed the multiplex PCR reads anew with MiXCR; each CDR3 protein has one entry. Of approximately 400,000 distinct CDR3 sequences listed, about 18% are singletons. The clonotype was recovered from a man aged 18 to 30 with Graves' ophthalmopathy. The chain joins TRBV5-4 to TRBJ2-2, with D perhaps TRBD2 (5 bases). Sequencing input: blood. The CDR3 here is CASSKGGGNTGELFF. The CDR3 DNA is TGTGCCAGCAGTAAAGGAGGTGGGAACACCGGGGAGCTGTTTTTT.